Listed below are T cell receptor beta chains from one sample, sequenced in a study of blood T cells in healthy people across ages. TCRdb called the 5' RACE reads again in MiXCR, with one record for every CDR3 protein. This table has some 1 million distinct CDR3 sequences, around 43% appearing once. What was sequenced was blood. Every receptor here comes from a woman aged 55-70 years in good health. Both conserved end residues are trimmed from each CDR3. The order of the fields is clone size, V gene, J gene, CDR3 protein. Size values are once, few and many counts, or a class for expanded clones, and some rows have none.

NA	TRBV10-3	TRBJ2-3	AIRRGQSTDTQY
few	TRBV20-1	TRBJ2-3	SARVGAPFSTDTQY
NA	TRBV10-3	TRBJ2-1	AISESVFNEQF
few	TRBV9	TRBJ2-7	ASSAGHRGYEQY
NA	TRBV2	NA	ASSDVWETSSYNEQY
few	TRBV6-2/TRBV6-3	TRBJ2-7	ASSTGLAQYEQY
few	TRBV6-5	TRBJ2-7	ASAQGPSSYEQY
NA	TRBV27	TRBJ2-7	ASSSLLTVGNIVGTSGNPYEQY
NA	TRBV7-8	TRBJ2-1	ASRRTGGRAVEDEQF
few	TRBV27	TRBJ1-2	ASSGQAGYGYT
many	TRBV7-7	TRBJ2-3	ASSPSTNSGPSTDTQY
few	TRBV6-2/TRBV6-3	TRBJ2-7	ASTTGQGMFEQY
NA	TRBV18	TRBJ2-7	ASSPPSGSAYEQY
NA	TRBV29-1	TRBJ2-7	SARTFSSYEQY
once	TRBV5-1	TRBJ1-2	ASSLGEASNYGYT
NA	TRBV20-1	TRBJ2-3	SASNRRTDTQY
few	TRBV3-1	NA	ASSQDTVATREQY
few	TRBV10-3	TRBJ2-1	AISESEGYNEQF
few	TRBV6-5	TRBJ1-5	ASGTEERQPQH
many	TRBV27	TRBJ2-3	ASSPHLSTDTQY
few	TRBV28	TRBJ1-5	ASRPPGQNQPQH
few	TRBV3-1	TRBJ1-2	ASSDSNYGYT
NA	TRBV6-2/TRBV6-3	TRBJ2-1	ASSPPRDEQF
NA	TRBV3-1	TRBJ1-2	ASSQDYGDYGYT
NA	TRBV20-1	TRBJ2-7	SARRQGRLY
NA	TRBV3-1	TRBJ2-7	ASSQVGAGGYYEQY
once	TRBV5-1	TRBJ1-4	ASSPNRGELF
NA	TRBV12-3/TRBV12-4	TRBJ2-3	ASSSGTRLTDTQY
few	TRBV11-2	TRBJ2-1	ASSASTSYNEQF
NA	TRBV19	TRBJ2-7	ASSITLATPNYEQY
NA	TRBV27	TRBJ1-1	ASSLSIYTEAF
few	TRBV5-5	TRBJ2-7	ASSLAALASEQY
few	TRBV7-9	TRBJ2-1	ASSLPPTGQGATGGSYEQF
NA	TRBV6-5	TRBJ2-1	ASSGRQVFFNEQF
once	TRBV20-1	TRBJ1-2	SARNSIAGTDYDYT
few	TRBV5-6	TRBJ2-7	ASSLASTVLY
NA	TRBV29-1	NA	SVGGGQGAPNEQY
few	TRBV10-3	TRBJ2-4	AISEVAAGGKLAKNIQY
NA	TRBV20-1	TRBJ2-5	SAKDGAETQY
few	TRBV7-3	TRBJ2-1	ASSLMGGRRNEQF
NA	TRBV18	TRBJ2-3	ASSTYRVSDTQY
few	TRBV10-3	TRBJ2-7	AIRLAGSSYEQY
few	TRBV15	TRBJ2-7	ATSRDIGLTPYEQY
many	TRBV6-2/TRBV6-3	TRBJ2-1	ASRRAQNSYNEQF
NA	TRBV19	TRBJ2-7	ATQLAGGISYEQY
NA	TRBV2	NA	ASSDPSGRAYNEQY
NA	TRBV7-8	TRBJ2-1	ASSLSGTSGRLRETQF
NA	TRBV3-1	TRBJ2-1	ASSQAGGPGDEQF
once	TRBV12-3/TRBV12-4	TRBJ1-5	ASSVGEGQPQH